This TCR beta chain was sequenced during a study of identical twins. Each CDR3 protein gets one entry after TCRdb re-called the 5' RACE reads with MiXCR. There are about 470,000 distinct CDR3 sequences in the sample; approximately 24% occur only once, and 2.5% to 3.5% lies in the top ten. V dropped 0 bases and J dropped 4; count of bases not matched to a gene: 6. Germline V lookup: CDR1 DFQATT, CDR2 SNEGSKA (reference sequence). The CDR3 extends over 16 amino acids. In regard to this clonotype: Its antigen is not identified.

Study outcomes and limitations: The study found excess low generation probability among twin-shared out-of-frame alpha sequences.

The sample also formed part of further work on T cells expressing NK-cell markers. That source adds: The HCMV specificity of the expanded NKG2C+ T cell clones stayed unresolved.

This receptor was identified in a woman in her late teens or twenties in good health. The chain employs TRBV20-1 and TRBJ2-1; 10 bases are shared with TRBD2. The sequenced sample was CD4+ T cells sorted from blood. The DNA of the CDR3 is TGCAGTGCTAGAGATCCGAGTAGCGGGAGGTACAATGAGCAGTTCTTC. Translating it yields CSARDPSSGRYNEQFF.